This is a list of T cell receptor beta chains from one sample in a study of brain T cells in children with intractable seizures. Libraries were prepared by immunoSEQ multiplex PCR; TCRdb keeps only in-frame clonotypes and omits some of them. Here the sample spans around 80,000 clones, around nine tenths being singletons. Material: peripheral blood, obtained at surgery. The source is a girl aged 2-10 years with Rasmussen encephalitis and intractable seizures. Both conserved end residues are part of each CDR3. Each record gives: D gene, V gene, J gene, clone size, CDR3 protein, CDR3 DNA. A D gene is named only where the DNA matches it firmly. Some rows mark clone size as missing; the rest say once, few, many or name a class of expanded clone.

TRBD1	TRBV13	TRBJ1-1	-	CASSLGAGQGAVRAEAFF	TGTGCCAGCAGCTTAGGAGCGGGACAGGGGGCGGTAAGAGCTGAAGCTTTCTTT
-	TRBV5-4	TRBJ2-7	-	CASSLAGASSYEQYF	TGTGCCAGCAGCTTGGCAGGAGCTAGTTCCTACGAGCAGTACTTC
-	TRBV30	TRBJ2-5	-	CAWGGRETQYF	TGTGCCTGGGGGGGGAGAGAGACCCAGTACTTC
TRBD2	TRBV5-8	TRBJ2-3	-	CASSMRREGGTDTQYF	TGTGCCAGCAGTATGCGCCGGGAGGGAGGCACAGATACGCAGTATTTT
-	TRBV6-5	TRBJ1-6	-	CASSYLNGSPLHF	TGTGCCAGCAGTTACTTGAACGGCTCACCCCTCCACTTT
TRBD1	TRBV30	TRBJ2-7	-	CAWSRGQGAGEQYF	TGTGCCTGGAGTAGAGGACAGGGGGCAGGAGAGCAGTACTTC
-	TRBV4-1	TRBJ2-3	-	CASSQGEAAGRWDTQYF	TGCGCCAGCAGCCAAGGCGAGGCGGCAGGGCGGTGGGATACGCAGTATTTT
-	TRBV19	TRBJ1-4	-	CASSRGGIATNEKLFF	TGTGCCAGTAGTCGGGGGGGGATTGCAACTAATGAAAAACTGTTTTTT
TRBD1	TRBV4-1	TRBJ2-7	once	CASSQRPRTGEIPYEQYF	TGCGCCAGCAGCCAACGACCCCGAACAGGGGAAATTCCCTACGAGCAGTACTTC
TRBD1	TRBV30	TRBJ2-5	-	CAWSTGGMRQETQYF	TGTGCCTGGAGTACAGGGGGAATGAGGCAAGAGACCCAGTACTTC
-	TRBV6-5	TRBJ2-1	-	CASSYGIGGPYNEQFF	TGTGCCAGCAGTTACGGTATCGGGGGGCCCTACAATGAGCAGTTCTTC
TRBD1	TRBV19	TRBJ1-5	-	CASSSWTGDSNQPQHF	TGTGCCAGTAGTTCCTGGACAGGGGATAGCAATCAGCCCCAGCATTTT
-	TRBV30	TRBJ2-7	-	CAWSAGTFSSYEQYF	TGTGCCTGGAGTGCCGGGACCTTTAGCTCCTACGAGCAGTACTTC
-	TRBV29-1	TRBJ2-7	-	CSALPGGSYEQYF	TGCAGCGCCCTACCAGGTGGTTCCTACGAGCAGTACTTC
-	TRBV11-2	TRBJ2-7	-	CASSRMGNEQYF	TGTGCCAGCAGCCGCATGGGGAACGAGCAGTACTTC